Each of the 21 T cell receptor beta chains below was sequenced from the same sample in a study of blood T cell repertoires in COVID-19. The repertoire was sequenced with immunoSEQ multiplex PCR; TCRdb's copy has only in-frame clones and lacks some. The profile covers around 250,000 clones, with around 80% appearing a single time and roughly 3.3% taken by the ten largest. Material: peripheral blood. The receptors originated from a woman aged 18 to 35 with acute or convalescent COVID-19.

The rearrangement links TRBV19 to TRBJ2-3; D ambiguous. Per the germline V gene, CDR1 is LNHDA and CDR2 is SQIVND (reference sequence). The CDR3 is made up of 16 amino acids. V was pared by 1 base and J by 0 bases, with 11 bases between. The chain's CDR3 is CASSIGLISSTDTQYF. The DNA of the CDR3 is TGTGCCAGTAGTATAGGACTTATCTCTAGCACAGATACGCAGTATTTT.

V and J are TRBV5-4 and TRBJ2-2; TRBD2 is a possible D gene (6 bases). Trimming left V 3 bases short and J 2 bases short, with 11 bases between. This CDR3 has 15 amino acids. Germline V gives CDR1 SGHNT, CDR2 YYREEE (reference sequence). The DNA of the CDR3 is TGTGCCAGCAGCTCAACTAGCCCTAACACCGGGGAGCTGTTTTTT. Residues: CASSSTSPNTGELFF. Full variable domain (missing parts from reference TRBV5-4 and TRBJ2-2): ETGVTQSPTHLIKTRGQQVTLRCSSQSGHNTVSWYQQALGQGPQFIFQYYREEENGRGNFPPRFSGLQFPNYSSELNVNALELDDSALYLCASSSTSPNTGELFFGEGSRLTVL.

This sequence joins TRBV11-1 and TRBJ1-2; D remains ambiguous. The germline gives CDR1 SGHAT, CDR2 FQDESV (reference sequence). CDR3 size: 16 residues. The V end lost 5 bases, the J end lost 0 bases, and 16 bases lay between the germline ends. This CDR3 is CASSPWSSTTNYGYTF. The CDR3 nucleotides are TGTGCCAGCAGCCCATGGAGCAGCACAACTAACTATGGCTACACCTTC.

The genes are TRBV9 and TRBJ2-1; maybe TRBD1 (5 bases). The CDR3 loop spans 16 amino acids. Looked up from germline, CDR1 is SGDLS and CDR2 is YYNGEE. Trimming shortened V by 3 bases and J by 7 bases, and 20 bases separated the two germline ends. CDR3: CASSAKSPQGANEQFF. CDR3 DNA sequence: TGTGCCAGCAGCGCGAAATCCCCCCAGGGCGCGAATGAGCAGTTCTTC.

The chain links TRBV28 to TRBJ1-2; 7 nucleotides align to TRBD1. The CDR3 runs 12 residues. Germline assignment: CDR1 MDHEN and CDR2 SYDVKM. J lost 5 bases, V lost 5 bases, and 2 bases had no gene match. The CDR3 DNA follows: TGTGCCAGCAGTGGACAGGTATATGGCTACACCTTC. As protein: CASSGQVYGYTF.

This clone was found once. This sequence joins TRBV7-2 and TRBJ2-5, with 8 bases matching TRBD2. J was trimmed by 5 bases and V by 3 bases; bases with no gene match: 8. The CDR3 loop spans 15 amino acids. The germline gives CDR1 SGHTA, CDR2 FQGNSA. CDR3 residues: CASSFGTSLVETQYF. CDR3 DNA: TGTGCCAGCAGCTTTGGGACTAGTCTGGTCGAGACCCAGTACTTC.

This clone has just one count. The chain combines TRBV13 with TRBJ1-4, with D possibly matching TRBD1 (5 bases). The V end lost 0 bases, the J end lost 5 bases, and 7 bases lay between the germline ends. Germline CDR1 reads PRHDT; CDR2 reads FYEKMQ (reference sequence). CDR3 length: 14 residues. This CDR3 is CASSLGSGNEKLFF. CDR3 nucleotide sequence: TGTGCCAGCAGCTTAGGGTCAGGGAATGAAAAACTGTTTTTT.

This clone occurred a few times. The genes are TRBV18 and TRBJ2-7; 8 positions match TRBD2. Losses at the gene ends were 2 bases for V and 0 bases for J; bases not matched to a gene: 0. The CDR3 is 14 residues long. The germline V gene encodes CDR1 KGHSH and CDR2 LQKENI. This chain's CDR3 is CASSPGTSSYEQYF. CDR3 sequence (DNA): TGTGCCAGCTCACCAGGGACTAGCTCCTACGAGCAGTACTTC.

This chain links TRBV29-1 with TRBJ2-1, with 10 bases identical to TRBD1. The CDR3 loop spans 14 amino acids. CDR1 is SQVTM, CDR2 ANQGSEA, per germline. The ends lost 7 bases at V and 6 bases at J; junction bases unmatched: 9. The CDR3 bases are TGCAGCGCCTCGAGACAGGGGGCCATCAATGAGCAGTTCTTC. Its translation is CSASRQGAINEQFF.

The chain employs TRBV9 and TRBJ2-1; possible D gene TRBD2, 6 bases. Trimming left V 5 bases short and J 7 bases short, with 13 bases between. The CDR3 consists of 13 residues. The germline gives CDR1 SGDLS, CDR2 YYNGEE. CDR3 residues: CASRAGPGNEQFF. The CDR3 DNA reads TGTGCCAGCAGGGCGGGGCCGGGGAATGAGCAGTTCTTC.

This rearrangement joins TRBV28 to TRBJ2-5; 9 nucleotides line up with TRBD1. CDR3 length: 16 amino acids. J was trimmed by 2 bases and V by 5 bases; bases with no gene match: 9. In germline, CDR1 is MDHEN, CDR2 SYDVKM. The CDR3 DNA sequence: TGTGCCAGCAGTGGGAGAGGACAGGGGAGGCAAGAGACCCAGTACTTC. Its translation: CASSGRGQGRQETQYF.

This chain connects TRBV7-2 to TRBJ2-3, with 7 bases identical to TRBD2. Germline V gene lookup returns CDR1 SGHTA and CDR2 FQGNSA. V lost 1 base to trimming and J lost 0 bases; unmatched junction nucleotides: 7. This CDR3 contains 17 residues. DNA for the CDR3: TGTGCCAGCAGCTTAGTAGCGGGTCTTACTAGCACAGATACGCAGTATTTT. Translation: CASSLVAGLTSTDTQYF.

The CDR3 nucleotides read TGCAGCGTCCATCGTATGACAGGGATGGAGGGGTACTACGAGCAGTACTTC. The encoded protein is CSVHRMTGMEGYYEQYF. This chain connects TRBV29-1 to TRBJ2-7, with D possibly matching TRBD1 (7 bases). Trimming shortened V by 6 bases and J by 3 bases, and 27 bases separated the two germline ends. The CDR3 is 17 residues long. Germline lookup yields CDR1 SQVTM and CDR2 ANQGSEA.

J is TRBJ2-3 and V is TRBV6-4; D remains unclear. The germline V gene has CDR1 MRHNA and CDR2 SNTAGT. V was pared by 0 bases and J by 3 bases, with 16 bases between. The CDR3 consists of 17 residues. DNA for the CDR3: TGTGCCAGCAGTGACTCTGGCTCCCGAGCGACGACAGATACGCAGTATTTT. Amino acid sequence: CASSDSGSRATTDTQYF.

The chain carries TRBV6-2 or TRBV6-3 and TRBJ2-6; weak D call: TRBD1 (6 bases). V gave up 5 bases and J gave up 0 bases, with 8 bases separating them. The germline CDR1 and CDR2 sequences are MNHEY and SVGEGT. This CDR3 contains 15 residues. The CDR3 DNA is TGTGCCAGCAGTCCCAGGGGCTCTGGGGCCAACGTCCTGACTTTC. It yields the protein CASSPRGSGANVLTF.

CDR3 nucleotides: TGTGCCAGCTCCAGGGCCCCCTACGAGCAGTACTTC. Residues: CASSRAPYEQYF. The chain is built from TRBV18 and TRBJ2-7, with D tentatively TRBD1 (5 bases). The CDR3 has 12 residues. V was clipped by 6 bases and J by 2 bases, with 8 bases between them. Germline CDR1 reads KGHSH; CDR2 reads LQKENI.

The chain uses TRBV19 and TRBJ2-3; TRBD1 agrees at 8 bases. The germline CDR1 and CDR2 sequences are LNHDA and SQIVND (reference sequence). V was pared by 7 bases and J by 2 bases, with 8 bases of the junction left unmatched. CDR3 length equals 15 residues. CDR3 in DNA: TGTGCCAGTACCCCCGGGACAGGCCACACAGATACGCAGTATTTT. Amino acids: CASTPGTGHTDTQYF.

This chain uses TRBV28 with TRBJ1-6; D is undetermined. V was trimmed by 8 bases and J by 7 bases, leaving 18 bases between them. This CDR3 has 15 amino acids. Germline assignment: CDR1 MDHEN and CDR2 SYDVKM. The CDR3 sequence: CASGLWGDNNSPLHF. In DNA, the CDR3 is TGTGCCAGCGGATTATGGGGAGACAACAATTCACCCCTCCACTTT.

The V call is TRBV6-2 or TRBV6-3, the J call TRBJ1-2; D is unresolved. Germline V lookup: CDR1 MNHEY, CDR2 SVGEGT. Between the trimmed V and J ends, which lost 6 bases and 4 bases, there was a span of 9 bases. This CDR3 spans 12 amino acids. The CDR3 DNA follows: TGTGCCAGCAGCCCCGGGTCCTATGGCTACACCTTC. Its protein is CASSPGSYGYTF.

The CDR3 is CASSLSPNLSGYGYTF. The DNA of the CDR3 is TGTGCCAGCAGCCTATCCCCTAACCTATCCGGCTATGGCTACACCTTC. This chain joins TRBV2 and TRBJ1-2; D gene ambiguous. CDR3 length equals 16 residues. Trimming left V 6 bases short and J 4 bases short, with 21 bases between. CDR1 and CDR2 (germline): SNHLY, FYNNEI. Full variable domain (remainder filled in from reference TRBV2 and TRBJ1-2): EPEVTQTPSHQVTQMGQEVILRCVPISNHLYFYWYRQILGQKVEFLVSFYNNEISEKSEIFDDQFSVERPDGSNFTLKIRSTKLEDSAMYFCASSLSPNLSGYGYTFGSGTRLTVV.

CDR3 loop: CAWSQPGLRVFNEQFF. The CDR3 DNA reads as TGTGCCTGGAGTCAACCGGGACTTAGGGTCTTCAATGAGCAGTTCTTC. The rearrangement joins TRBV30 to TRBJ2-1, with D perhaps TRBD2 (6 bases). The V and J ends lost 2 bases and 6 bases respectively, with 20 bases between them. Germline CDR1 GTSNPN, CDR2 SVGIG (reference sequence). The CDR3 is 16 amino acids.